Listed here is a single TCR beta chain. Per the original data handling: Amplification from reference gene primers served as the basis for estimated nucleated cell counts. Repertoires were generated with immunoSEQ multiplex PCR, while TCRdb's copy carries only in-frame clones and drops some. V and J calls and clone size are given by that table; D and trimming were obtained from the DNA. Of about 370,000 clones detected, around 92% appear once; the ten largest clones hold around 2.8%. This specimen comes from a study of blood T cell repertoires in COVID-19. Across the study: Whether acute or convalescent, the COVID-19 samples came from the United States, Italy and Spain. The cDNA or gDNA used as material had been derived from T cells, B-cell-depleted T cells, or PBMCs.

Germline V CDR1 and CDR2: SNHLY, FYNNEI. The junction had 11 bases not matched to a gene; V was cut back by 7 bases and J by 6 bases. The CDR3 contains 15 residues. The Seattle site enrolled patients during active infection and followed them longitudinally. V and J are TRBV2 and TRBJ2-2; TRBD1 aligns across 7 bases. The origin of this receptor is a woman younger than 45 with COVID-19, enrolled during active disease. Sequencing was performed on peripheral blood. This chain's CDR3 is CASTPGQQWPGELFF. The CDR3 DNA follows: TGTGCCAGCACTCCGGGACAGCAGTGGCCCGGGGAGCTGTTTTTT.